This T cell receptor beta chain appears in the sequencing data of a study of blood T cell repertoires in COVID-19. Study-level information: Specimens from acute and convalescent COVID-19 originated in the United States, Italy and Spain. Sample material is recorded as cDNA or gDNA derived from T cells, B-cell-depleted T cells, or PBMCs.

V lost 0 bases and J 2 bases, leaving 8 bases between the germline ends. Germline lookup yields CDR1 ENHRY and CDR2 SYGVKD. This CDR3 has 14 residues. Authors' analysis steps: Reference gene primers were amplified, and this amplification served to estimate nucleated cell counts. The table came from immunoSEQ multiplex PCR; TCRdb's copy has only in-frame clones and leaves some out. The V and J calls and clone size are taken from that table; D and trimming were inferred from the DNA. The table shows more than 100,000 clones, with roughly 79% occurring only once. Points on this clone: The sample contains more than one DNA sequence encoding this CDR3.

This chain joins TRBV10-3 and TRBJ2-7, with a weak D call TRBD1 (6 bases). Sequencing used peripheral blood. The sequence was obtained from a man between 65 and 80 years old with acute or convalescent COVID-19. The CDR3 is CAISESTGTYEQYF. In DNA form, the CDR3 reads TGTGCCATCAGTGAGTCGACAGGAACCTACGAGCAGTACTTC.